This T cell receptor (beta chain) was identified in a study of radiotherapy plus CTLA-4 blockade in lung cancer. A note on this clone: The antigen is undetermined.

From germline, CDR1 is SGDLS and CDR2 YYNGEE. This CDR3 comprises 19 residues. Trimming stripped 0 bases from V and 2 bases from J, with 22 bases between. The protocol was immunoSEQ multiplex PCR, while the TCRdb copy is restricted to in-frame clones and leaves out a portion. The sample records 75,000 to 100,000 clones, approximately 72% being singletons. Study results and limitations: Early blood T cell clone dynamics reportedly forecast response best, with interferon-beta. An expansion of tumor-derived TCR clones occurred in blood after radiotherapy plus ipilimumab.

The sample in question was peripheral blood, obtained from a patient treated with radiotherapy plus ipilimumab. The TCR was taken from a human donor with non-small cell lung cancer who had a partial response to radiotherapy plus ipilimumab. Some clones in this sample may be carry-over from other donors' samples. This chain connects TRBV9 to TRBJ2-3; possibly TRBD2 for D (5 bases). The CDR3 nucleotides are TGTGCCAGCAGCGTAGAAGAGGTCGGGATGACTGTTTTCACAGATACGCAGTATTTT. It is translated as CASSVEEVGMTVFTDTQYF.